These T cell receptor beta chains were read from a single sample in a study of patients and donors after allogeneic stem cell transplantation. TCRdb reanalysed the RT-PCR reads using MiXCR and keeps one entry per CDR3 protein. The table has about a million distinct CDR3 sequences, roughly 17% seen once. Source material: blood, either unsorted or a sorted T cell fraction (not recorded which). These receptors were taken from a human donor who was either an allogeneic HSCT recipient or a stem cell or donor lymphocyte infusion donor (not recorded which). It is not recorded whose cells these are; they may come from a transplant donor. Each CDR3 is given with its conserved first and last residue. The order of the fields is clone size, J gene, D gene, V gene, CDR3 protein, CDR3 DNA. A D gene is named only where the DNA matches it firmly. Some rows have no size entry. The others give once, few or many, or a class for an expanded clone.

clone_size: few; j_call: TRBJ2-7; d_call: .; v_call: TRBV18; cdr3_aa: CASSSPGSIPEQYF; cdr3_nt: TGTGCCAGCTCATCCCCCGGCAGTATCCCCGAGCAGTACTTC
clone_size: few; j_call: TRBJ2-1; d_call: .; v_call: TRBV7-3; cdr3_aa: CASSIRMDSNEQFF; cdr3_nt: TGTGCCAGCAGCATTCGCATGGACAGCAATGAGCAGTTCTTC
clone_size: few; j_call: TRBJ1-5; d_call: .; v_call: TRBV9; cdr3_aa: CASSVGFRGDQPQHF; cdr3_nt: TGTGCCAGCAGCGTGGGATTCCGGGGCGATCAGCCCCAGCATTTT
clone_size: .; j_call: TRBJ2-1; d_call: .; v_call: TRBV5-1; cdr3_aa: CASTDHNEQFF; cdr3_nt: TGCGCCAGCACCGACCACAATGAGCAGTTCTTC
clone_size: few; j_call: TRBJ2-1; d_call: .; v_call: TRBV27; cdr3_aa: CASSLFGTGASYNEQFF; cdr3_nt: TGTGCCAGCAGTTTATTCGGGACGGGGGCATCCTACAATGAGCAGTTCTTC
clone_size: few; j_call: TRBJ2-1; d_call: TRBD2; v_call: TRBV20-1; cdr3_aa: CSASRPGLGTYNEQFF; cdr3_nt: TGCAGTGCTAGTCGCCCCGGACTAGGGACCTACAATGAGCAGTTCTTC
clone_size: .; j_call: TRBJ1-2; d_call: TRBD1; v_call: TRBV7-9; cdr3_aa: CASRSGTASYGYTF; cdr3_nt: TGTGCCAGCAGGTCCGGGACAGCATCCTATGGCTACACCTTC
clone_size: .; j_call: TRBJ2-1; d_call: TRBD2; v_call: TRBV6-1; cdr3_aa: CASSSGRAYPYNEQFF; cdr3_nt: TGTGCCAGCAGTAGCGGGAGGGCTTACCCGTACAATGAGCAGTTCTTC
clone_size: few; j_call: TRBJ2-7; d_call: TRBD1; v_call: TRBV7-9; cdr3_aa: CASSSPNAGTGMYEQYF; cdr3_nt: TGTGCCAGCAGCTCGCCTAATGCCGGGACAGGGATGTACGAGCAGTACTTC
clone_size: .; j_call: TRBJ1-2; d_call: .; v_call: TRBV2; cdr3_aa: CASSGGSYTF; cdr3_nt: TGTGCCAGCAGTGGGGGTAGCTACACCTTC
clone_size: few; j_call: TRBJ2-7; d_call: .; v_call: TRBV9; cdr3_aa: CASSGPGSEQYF; cdr3_nt: TGTGCCAGCAGCGGACCGGGATCCGAGCAGTACTTC
clone_size: once; j_call: TRBJ1-1; d_call: .; v_call: TRBV24-1; cdr3_aa: CATTWGAEAFF; cdr3_nt: TGTGCCACCACATGGGGGGCTGAAGCTTTCTTT
clone_size: .; j_call: TRBJ2-2; d_call: .; v_call: TRBV7-2; cdr3_aa: CASSLRGATGELFF; cdr3_nt: TGTGCCAGCAGCTTACGAGGGGCAACCGGGGAGCTGTTTTTT
clone_size: few; j_call: TRBJ1-2; d_call: .; v_call: TRBV7-2; cdr3_aa: CASSMRDTYYGYTF; cdr3_nt: TGTGCCAGCAGCATGCGGGACACCTACTATGGCTACACCTTC
clone_size: .; j_call: TRBJ2-3; d_call: TRBD2; v_call: TRBV7-8; cdr3_aa: CASSTRTSADTQYF; cdr3_nt: TGTGCCAGCAGCACGCGGACTAGCGCAGATACGCAGTATTTT
clone_size: .; j_call: TRBJ2-7; d_call: .; v_call: TRBV10-3; cdr3_aa: CAISAPSGEQYF; cdr3_nt: TGTGCCATCAGCGCACCCTCTGGAGAGCAGTACTTC
clone_size: .; j_call: TRBJ1-1; d_call: TRBD1; v_call: TRBV12-3/TRBV12-4; cdr3_aa: CASSPRTGGVNTEAFF; cdr3_nt: TGTGCCAGCAGTCCTCGGACAGGGGGGGTGAACACTGAAGCTTTCTTT
clone_size: .; j_call: TRBJ2-4; d_call: TRBD2; v_call: TRBV29-1; cdr3_aa: CSAEGSGGLAKNIQYF; cdr3_nt: TGCAGCGCCGAGGGGAGCGGGGGGCTAGCCAAAAACATTCAGTACTTC
clone_size: .; j_call: TRBJ1-5; d_call: .; v_call: TRBV7-8; cdr3_aa: CASSPGIGGYQPQHF; cdr3_nt: TGTGCCAGCAGCCCTGGGATCGGGGGATATCAGCCCCAGCATTTT
clone_size: .; j_call: TRBJ2-7; d_call: .; v_call: TRBV21-1; cdr3_aa: CASSKWDSGYEQYF; cdr3_nt: TGTGCCAGCAGCAAGTGGGACTCAGGGTACGAGCAGTACTTC
clone_size: .; j_call: TRBJ2-1; d_call: .; v_call: TRBV21-1; cdr3_aa: CASSKGQGLYNEQFF; cdr3_nt: TGTGCCAGCAGCAAAGGACAGGGGCTGTACAATGAGCAGTTCTTC
clone_size: few; j_call: TRBJ2-1; d_call: TRBD1; v_call: TRBV29-1; cdr3_aa: CSAEGTGGPNEQFF; cdr3_nt: TGCAGCGCCGAGGGGACAGGAGGACCCAATGAGCAGTTCTTC
clone_size: few; j_call: TRBJ1-2; d_call: TRBD1; v_call: TRBV9; cdr3_aa: CASSPGAGQGPYGYTF; cdr3_nt: TGTGCCAGCAGCCCCGGGGCGGGACAGGGGCCATATGGCTACACCTTC
clone_size: few; j_call: TRBJ1-1; d_call: TRBD1; v_call: TRBV20-1; cdr3_aa: CSARRTGAGGAFF; cdr3_nt: TGCAGTGCTCGGCGGACAGGGGCCGGGGGGGCTTTCTTT
clone_size: .; j_call: TRBJ2-3; d_call: .; v_call: TRBV20-1; cdr3_aa: CSARDPRSGPDTQYF; cdr3_nt: TGCAGTGCTAGAGATCCCCGTAGCGGCCCAGATACGCAGTATTTT
clone_size: many; j_call: TRBJ2-3; d_call: .; v_call: TRBV27; cdr3_aa: CASSFFGGRIPDTQYF; cdr3_nt: TGTGCCAGCAGTTTTTTTGGGGGGCGCATCCCAGATACGCAGTATTTT
clone_size: few; j_call: TRBJ2-7; d_call: TRBD2; v_call: TRBV7-2; cdr3_aa: CASSLEMTSGSEQYF; cdr3_nt: TGTGCCAGCAGCTTAGAAATGACTAGCGGGAGCGAGCAGTACTTC
clone_size: .; j_call: TRBJ2-2; d_call: .; v_call: TRBV24-1; cdr3_aa: CATSDSASSPDTGELFF; cdr3_nt: TGTGCCACCAGTGATTCCGCGAGTTCCCCAGACACCGGGGAGCTGTTTTTT
clone_size: few; j_call: TRBJ2-3; d_call: .; v_call: TRBV15; cdr3_aa: CATGRRADTQYF; cdr3_nt: TGTGCCACCGGTAGGAGGGCAGATACGCAGTATTTT
clone_size: .; j_call: TRBJ1-5; d_call: .; v_call: TRBV2; cdr3_aa: CASSSGTRSQPQHF; cdr3_nt: TGTGCCAGCAGCTCCGGGACAAGGAGTCAGCCCCAGCATTTT
clone_size: few; j_call: TRBJ2-5; d_call: .; v_call: TRBV4-3; cdr3_aa: CASSQTRGAYETQYF; cdr3_nt: TGCGCCAGCAGCCAGACACGGGGGGCGTATGAGACCCAGTACTTC
clone_size: few; j_call: TRBJ1-3; d_call: .; v_call: TRBV10-3; cdr3_aa: CAISEGRTGNTIYF; cdr3_nt: TGTGCCATCAGTGAGGGACGGACTGGAAACACCATATATTTT
clone_size: few; j_call: TRBJ1-1; d_call: .; v_call: TRBV12-3/TRBV12-4; cdr3_aa: CASSPRDRTENTEAFF; cdr3_nt: TGTGCCAGCAGTCCACGAGACCGGACAGAGAACACTGAAGCTTTCTTT
clone_size: few; j_call: TRBJ2-3; d_call: .; v_call: TRBV10-3; cdr3_aa: CAISAPGDVFPDTQYF; cdr3_nt: TGTGCCATCAGTGCCCCTGGGGACGTCTTCCCAGATACGCAGTATTTT
clone_size: .; j_call: TRBJ1-3; d_call: .; v_call: TRBV12-3/TRBV12-4; cdr3_aa: CASSLEAGSIPIYF; cdr3_nt: TGTGCCAGCAGTTTAGAGGCTGGCAGCATACCCATATATTTT
clone_size: few; j_call: TRBJ1-1; d_call: TRBD1; v_call: TRBV29-1; cdr3_aa: CSVRQGKVEAFF; cdr3_nt: TGCAGCGTCCGACAGGGGAAGGTTGAAGCTTTCTTT
clone_size: .; j_call: TRBJ2-2; d_call: .; v_call: TRBV3-1; cdr3_aa: CASTRQTGQPTGELFF; cdr3_nt: TGTGCCAGCACTAGGCAGACCGGGCAGCCCACCGGGGAGCTGTTTTTT
clone_size: .; j_call: TRBJ2-5; d_call: .; v_call: TRBV12-3/TRBV12-4; cdr3_aa: CASSLAARLDPETQYF; cdr3_nt: TGTGCCAGCAGTTTAGCGGCTCGCCTGGACCCAGAGACCCAGTACTTC
clone_size: few; j_call: TRBJ2-7; d_call: TRBD1; v_call: TRBV2; cdr3_aa: CASSEARGQGIYEQYF; cdr3_nt: TGTGCCAGCAGTGAAGCGAGGGGACAGGGAATCTACGAGCAGTACTTC
clone_size: .; j_call: TRBJ2-7; d_call: TRBD2; v_call: TRBV20-1; cdr3_aa: CSASRMTSGRGYEQYF; cdr3_nt: TGCAGTGCTAGTCGGATGACTAGCGGGAGAGGCTACGAGCAGTACTTC
clone_size: many; j_call: TRBJ1-1; d_call: .; v_call: TRBV20-1; cdr3_aa: CSARVDTLNTEAFF; cdr3_nt: TGCAGTGCTAGAGTTGACACCTTGAACACTGAAGCTTTCTTT
clone_size: few; j_call: TRBJ2-2; d_call: TRBD2; v_call: TRBV5-1; cdr3_aa: CASSSWTSGGTGELFF; cdr3_nt: TGCGCCAGCAGCTCCTGGACTAGCGGGGGAACCGGGGAGCTGTTTTTT
clone_size: .; j_call: TRBJ1-1; d_call: TRBD1; v_call: TRBV2; cdr3_aa: CASSMDRAGTEAFF; cdr3_nt: TGTGCCAGCAGTATGGACAGGGCGGGTACTGAAGCTTTCTTT
clone_size: few; j_call: TRBJ1-1; d_call: .; v_call: TRBV25-1; cdr3_aa: CASTSSGRAVDGAFF; cdr3_nt: TGTGCCAGCACATCCTCGGGGCGAGCGGTCGATGGAGCTTTCTTT
clone_size: .; j_call: TRBJ1-5; d_call: .; v_call: TRBV5-1; cdr3_aa: CASSLGAPDSNQPQHF; cdr3_nt: TGCGCCAGCAGCTTGGGAGCACCCGATAGCAATCAGCCCCAGCATTTT